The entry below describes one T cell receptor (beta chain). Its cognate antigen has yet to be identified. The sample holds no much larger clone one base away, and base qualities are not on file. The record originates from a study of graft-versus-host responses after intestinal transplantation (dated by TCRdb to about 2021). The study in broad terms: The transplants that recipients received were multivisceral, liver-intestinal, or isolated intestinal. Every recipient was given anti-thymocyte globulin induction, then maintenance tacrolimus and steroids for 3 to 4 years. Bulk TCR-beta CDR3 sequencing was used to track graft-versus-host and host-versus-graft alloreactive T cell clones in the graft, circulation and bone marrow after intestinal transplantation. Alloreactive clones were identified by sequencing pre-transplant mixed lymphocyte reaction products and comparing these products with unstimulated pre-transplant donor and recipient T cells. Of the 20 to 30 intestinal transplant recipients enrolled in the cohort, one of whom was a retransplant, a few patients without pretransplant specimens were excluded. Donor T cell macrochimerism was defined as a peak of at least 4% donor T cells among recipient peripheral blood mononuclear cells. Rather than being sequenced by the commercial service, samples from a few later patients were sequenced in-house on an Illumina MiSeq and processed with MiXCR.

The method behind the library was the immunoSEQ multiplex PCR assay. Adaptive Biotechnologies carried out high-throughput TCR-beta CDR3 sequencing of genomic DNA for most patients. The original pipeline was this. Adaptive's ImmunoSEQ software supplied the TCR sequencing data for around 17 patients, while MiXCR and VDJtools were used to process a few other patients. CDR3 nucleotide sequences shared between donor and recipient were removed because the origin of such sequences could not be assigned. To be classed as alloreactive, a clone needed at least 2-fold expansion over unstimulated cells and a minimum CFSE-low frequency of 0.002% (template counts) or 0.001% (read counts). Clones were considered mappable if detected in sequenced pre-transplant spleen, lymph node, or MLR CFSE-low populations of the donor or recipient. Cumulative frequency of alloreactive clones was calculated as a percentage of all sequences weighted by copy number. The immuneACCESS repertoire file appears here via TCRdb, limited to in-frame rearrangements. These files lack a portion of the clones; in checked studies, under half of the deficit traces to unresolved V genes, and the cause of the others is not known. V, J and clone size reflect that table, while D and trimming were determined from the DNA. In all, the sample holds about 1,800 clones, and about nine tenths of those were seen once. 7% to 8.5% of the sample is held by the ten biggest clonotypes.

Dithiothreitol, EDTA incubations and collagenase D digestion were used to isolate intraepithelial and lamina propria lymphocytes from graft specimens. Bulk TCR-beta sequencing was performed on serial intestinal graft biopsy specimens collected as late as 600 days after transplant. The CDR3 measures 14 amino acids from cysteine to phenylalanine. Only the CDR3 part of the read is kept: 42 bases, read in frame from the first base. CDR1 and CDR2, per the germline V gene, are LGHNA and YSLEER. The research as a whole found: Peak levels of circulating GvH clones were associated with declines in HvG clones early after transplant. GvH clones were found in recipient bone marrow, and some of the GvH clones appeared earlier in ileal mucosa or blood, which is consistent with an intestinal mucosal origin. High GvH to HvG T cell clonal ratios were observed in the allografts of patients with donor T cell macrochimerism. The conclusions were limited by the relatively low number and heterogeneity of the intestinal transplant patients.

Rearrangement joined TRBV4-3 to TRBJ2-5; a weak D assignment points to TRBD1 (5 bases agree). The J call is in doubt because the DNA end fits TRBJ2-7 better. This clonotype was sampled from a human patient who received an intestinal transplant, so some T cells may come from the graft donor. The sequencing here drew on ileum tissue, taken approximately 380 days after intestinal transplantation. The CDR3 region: CASSQVSRGFEQYF. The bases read TGCGCCAGCAGCCAAGTTTCAAGGGGTTTCGAGCAGTACTTC.